Each of the 28 T cell receptor beta chains below was sequenced from the same sample in a study of cytomegalovirus exposure and HLA in healthy donors. PCR primers comprised 60 Vbeta and 13 Jbeta primers. The data were produced by immunoSEQ multiplex PCR, yet TCRdb's version contains in-frame clones alone and is incomplete. Among around 160,000 clones listed, roughly 65% were seen once. Input material: PBMCs. Source of these receptors: a man aged 18-30 years in good health and CMV-seropositive.

CDR3 sequence (DNA): TGTGCCAGTAGTACTGTCACCGTCTCTAATACCGGGGAGCTGTTTTTT. Protein: CASSTVTVSNTGELFF. The chain recombines TRBV19 with TRBJ2-2; D remains unclear. The CDR3 is 16 amino acids. Germline V CDR1 and CDR2: LNHDA, SQIVND (reference sequence). The V end was cut by 4 bases, the J end by 5 bases, with 17 bases between.

CDR3 in amino acids: CASSSGVRSNTGELFF. The CDR3, as DNA: TGTGCCAGCAGCTCTGGCGTACGGAGCAACACCGGGGAGCTGTTTTTT. This sequence joins TRBV11-2 and TRBJ2-2; D ambiguous. Germline loops: CDR1 SGHAT, CDR2 FQNNGV. This CDR3 is 16 amino acids long. With 4 bases removed from V and 2 bases from J, the gap between germline ends came to 14 bases.

The chain joins TRBV28 to TRBJ2-3, with D possibly being TRBD1 (6 bases). The germline CDR1 and CDR2 sequences are MDHEN and SYDVKM. The CDR3 consists of 12 residues. V was cut by 5 bases and J by 9 bases, with 12 bases left in between. The CDR3 DNA follows: TGTGCCAGCAGTCTCAGAGGGGGAACGCAGTATTTT. Amino acid sequence: CASSLRGGTQYF.

The chain links TRBV5-1 to TRBJ1-1; 8 nucleotides line up with TRBD1. Trimming removed 0 bases from V and 4 bases from J; junction bases left unmatched: 2. From germline, CDR1 is SGHRS and CDR2 YFSETQ. The CDR3 consists of 14 residues. The CDR3 sequence is CASSLEDRVTEAFF. The CDR3 DNA follows: TGCGCCAGCAGCTTGGAGGACAGGGTCACTGAAGCTTTCTTT.

J is TRBJ1-4 and V is TRBV18; weak D call: TRBD1 (6 bases). Trimming cost V 4 bases and J 8 bases, with 17 bases left between them. The V gene's germline CDR1 is KGHSH and CDR2 LQKENI. The CDR3 has 15 residues. CDR3 coding DNA: TGTGCCAGCTCACGAGCCGACAGGCCAGAAGAAAAACTGTTTTTT. Translated: CASSRADRPEEKLFF.

To note about this clone: The same CDR3 is also encoded by other DNA sequences in this sample. The V call is TRBV2, the J call TRBJ1-1, with no clear D. Deletions cut 2 bases from V and 1 base from J, with 5 bases between. CDR1 is SNHLY and CDR2 is FYNNEI in the germline V gene. The CDR3 is 13 residues long. The CDR3 protein is CASSERRNTEAFF. CDR3 DNA: TGTGCCAGCAGTGAAAGGAGGAACACTGAAGCTTTCTTT.

This clone was recorded a few times. This chain connects TRBV13 to TRBJ1-3; D is perhaps TRBD1 (6 bases). Germline V lookup: CDR1 PRHDT, CDR2 FYEKMQ (reference sequence). The CDR3 spans 16 residues. The V and J ends lost 5 bases and 0 bases respectively, with 14 bases between them. The CDR3 loop reads CASSGGGGASGNTIYF. In DNA form, the CDR3 reads TGTGCCAGCAGCGGAGGTGGGGGGGCCTCTGGAAACACCATATATTTT.

With respect to this clone: A read error may account for a junction end that differs from germline. The CDR3 spells CASSLTSGGGETQYF. CDR3 nucleotides: TGTGCTAGCAGCTTAACCTCAGGGGGCGGCGAGACCCAGTACTTC. The chain is built from TRBV7-7 and TRBJ2-5; 8 nucleotides align to TRBD1. Germline V gene lookup returns CDR1 SSHAT and CDR2 FNYEAQ (reference sequence). The CDR3 is 15 residues long.

The chain has TRBV7-2 and TRBJ1-5, with a weak D call TRBD1 (5 bases). Germline values: CDR1 SGHTA, CDR2 FQGNSA. The CDR3 runs 15 residues. Trimming shortened V by 6 bases and J by 4 bases, and 16 bases separated the two germline ends. For the CDR3, the DNA is TGTGCCAGCAGATTAAGTTGGGGGGAGAATCAGCCCCAGCATTTT. Its translation is CASRLSWGENQPQHF.

The chain is built from TRBV7-9 and TRBJ1-6; the match to TRBD1 covers 7 bases. CDR1 and CDR2 (germline): SEHNR, FQNEAQ (reference sequence). Trimming removed 4 bases from V and 8 bases from J; junction bases left unmatched: 8. The CDR3 is made up of 15 amino acids. The CDR3 loop is CASSSPTGFYSPLHF. CDR3 in DNA: TGTGCCAGCAGCTCGCCGACAGGGTTTTATTCACCCCTCCACTTT.

Here the CDR3 DNA reads TGCGCCAGCAGCTTGGACACCTATCAGCCCCAGCATTTT. Translation gives CASSLDTYQPQHF. This chain connects TRBV5-1 to TRBJ1-5; D is unresolved. The V end was cut by 0 bases, the J end by 5 bases, with 6 bases between. From germline, CDR1 is SGHRS and CDR2 YFSETQ. This CDR3 is built from 13 residues.

V and J are TRBV9 and TRBJ1-1, with unresolved D. Germline CDR1 reads SGDLS; CDR2 reads YYNGEE. This CDR3 region has 17 residues. V was clipped by 0 bases and J by 1 base, with 16 bases between them. The CDR3: CASSVGIQEAGNTEAFF. Here the CDR3 DNA reads TGTGCCAGCAGCGTAGGAATCCAGGAAGCCGGGAACACTGAAGCTTTCTTT. The full variable domain, in which reference TRBV9 and TRBJ1-1 provide the parts outside the CDR3, is DSGVTQTPKHLITATGQRVTLRCSPRSGDLSVYWYQQSLDQGLQFLIQYYNGEERAKGNILERFSAQQFPDLHSELNLSSLELGDSALYFCASSVGIQEAGNTEAFFGQGTRLTVV.

This clone was recorded only once. The chain joins TRBV27 to TRBJ2-3, with 14 bases that match TRBD2. The V gene's germline CDR1 is MNHEY and CDR2 SMNVEV (reference sequence). V dropped 3 bases and J dropped 1; count of bases not matched to a gene: 9. The CDR3 sequence is 19 residues long. The DNA of the CDR3 is TGTGCCAGCAGTTTTCGACTAGCGGGAGGGCCGTTAGGCACAGATACGCAGTATTTT. Translated: CASSFRLAGGPLGTDTQYF.

The rearrangement uses TRBV27 and TRBJ2-2; TRBD1 aligns across 8 bases. Germline CDR1 and CDR2: MNHEY and SMNVEV (reference sequence). The ends lost 3 bases at V and 6 bases at J; junction bases unmatched: 9. CDR3 length: 16 amino acids. The CDR3 protein is CASSFDSRGPAGELFF. CDR3 DNA sequence: TGTGCCAGCAGTTTCGACTCCAGGGGGCCGGCCGGGGAGCTGTTTTTT.

The V gene is TRBV5-1, the J gene TRBJ1-2; possible D gene TRBD1, 5 bases. This CDR3 comprises 13 residues. Germline lookup yields CDR1 SGHRS and CDR2 YFSETQ. V was clipped by 0 bases and J by 7 bases, with 10 bases between them. The CDR3 nucleotides are TGCGCCAGCAGCTTGGCAGGGATGGGTGGCTACACCTTC. This gives the protein CASSLAGMGGYTF.

The chain joins TRBV28 to TRBJ2-5; TRBD1 might be the D (6 bases). Between the trimmed V and J ends, which lost 3 bases and 2 bases, there was a span of 7 bases. The germline CDR1 and CDR2 sequences are MDHEN and SYDVKM. The CDR3 loop spans 13 amino acids. CDR3 nucleotide sequence: TGTGCCAGCAGTTTCGGACAGCAAGAGACCCAGTACTTC. It yields the protein CASSFGQQETQYF. The full variable domain, completed using reference TRBV28 and TRBJ2-5, is DVKVTQSSRYLVKRTGEKVFLECVQDMDHENMFWYRQDPGLGLRLIYFSYDVKMKEKGDIPEGYSVSREKKERFSLILESASTNQTSMYLCASSFGQQETQYFGPGTRLLVL.

The chain is built from TRBV11-2 and TRBJ1-1; D might be TRBD1 (6 bases). CDR1 SGHAT and CDR2 FQNNGV come from the germline V gene. V shed 7 bases and J shed 5 bases, with 20 bases lying between them. The CDR3 loop spans 15 amino acids. The CDR3 sequence is CASIQAQGRETEAFF. In DNA, the CDR3 is TGTGCCAGCATCCAGGCCCAGGGGAGAGAAACTGAAGCTTTCTTT.

This chain uses TRBV27 with TRBJ1-4; D might be TRBD1 (6 bases). The CDR3 covers 13 residues. Per germline, CDR1 MNHEY and CDR2 SMNVEV (reference sequence). The germline V and J ends were trimmed by 2 bases and 8 bases, with 9 bases remaining between them. In nucleotides, the CDR3 is TGTGCCAGCAGTTTAAGGGGGACAGAAAAACTGTTTTTT. This gives the protein CASSLRGTEKLFF.

The chain combines TRBV16 with TRBJ2-7; 11 positions agree with TRBD1. In germline, CDR1 is KGHSY, CDR2 FQNENV. J gave up 10 bases and V 4 bases, and 6 bases lay outside the gene matches. The CDR3 runs 13 residues. CDR3 in amino acids: CASSRQDRGPQYV. CDR3 sequence (DNA): TGTGCCAGCAGCCGACAGGACAGGGGGCCCCAGTACGTC.

The CDR3 here is CASSSPDSWVDGYTF. The DNA for the CDR3 is TGTGCCAGCAGCTCCCCGGACTCTTGGGTGGACGGCTACACCTTC. The rearrangement uses TRBV11-3 and TRBJ1-2, with D unresolved. CDR3 length equals 15 residues. Germline V gives CDR1 SGHNT, CDR2 YENEEA. Trimming pared 4 bases from V and 8 bases from J, leaving 20 bases between.

This clone showed up just a few times. J is TRBJ1-1 and V is TRBV28, with D maybe TRBD1 (6 bases). The CDR3 is 13 residues long. Trimming removed 5 bases from V and 6 bases from J, with 13 bases in between. Germline CDR1 reads MDHEN; CDR2 reads SYDVKM. CDR3 amino acids: CASSTQGIPEAFF. Written as DNA, the CDR3 is TGTGCCAGCAGTACACAGGGAATCCCTGAAGCTTTCTTT.

The V call is TRBV7-6, the J call TRBJ2-1; 8 bases map to TRBD2. CDR1 and CDR2 from the germline V gene are SGHVS and FNYEAQ. The V segment lost 5 bases and the J segment 7 bases; nucleotides outside the gene matches: 13. There are 16 residues in the CDR3. The CDR3 reads CASSPLGAGAGNEQFF. The CDR3 bases are TGTGCCAGCAGCCCCCTTGGAGCGGGAGCCGGGAATGAGCAGTTCTTC.

The V call is TRBV7-9, the J call TRBJ1-2, with 9 positions matching TRBD1. The CDR3 loop spans 14 amino acids. Germline CDR1 and CDR2: SEHNR and FQNEAQ (reference sequence). The junction had 1 base not matched to a gene; V was cut back by 3 bases and J by 2 bases. The CDR3 reads CASSFGTGNYGYTF. The CDR3 nucleotides are TGTGCCAGCAGCTTTGGGACAGGGAACTATGGCTACACCTTC.

The V gene is TRBV19, the J gene TRBJ1-1; D perhaps matches TRBD1 (5 bases). Trimming shortened V by 6 bases and J by 1 base, and 12 bases separated the two germline ends. The CDR3 is 14 amino acids. Germline values: CDR1 LNHDA, CDR2 SQIVND (reference sequence). The CDR3 DNA sequence: TGTGCCAGTAGCCGGACACGACAGAACACTGAAGCTTTCTTT. Protein sequence: CASSRTRQNTEAFF.

The chain employs TRBV7-9 and TRBJ1-4, with D uncertain. Germline-derived CDR1 and CDR2 are SEHNR and FQNEAQ (reference sequence). This CDR3 has 15 residues. The V end lost 3 bases, the J end lost 7 bases, and 15 bases lay between the germline ends. CDR3 in DNA: TGTGCCAGCAGCTTGGCGACCCTCGCGGGTGAAAAACTGTTTTTT. Translation gives CASSLATLAGEKLFF.

This clone showed up just a few times. V gene TRBV11-2 combines with J gene TRBJ1-1; D is possibly TRBD1 (5 bases). CDR1 and CDR2 (germline): SGHAT, FQNNGV. V lost 4 bases to trimming and J lost 5 bases, with 20 bases between them. CDR3 length equals 16 residues. CDR3 protein: CASSSGGGPRGTEAFF. CDR3 DNA sequence: TGTGCCAGCAGCTCCGGGGGGGGACCCCGAGGGACTGAAGCTTTCTTT.

The V call is TRBV6-1, the J call TRBJ1-1; 7 bases map to TRBD1. V lost 4 bases, J lost 6 bases, and 5 bases stayed unmatched. The length of the CDR3 is 13 residues. Germline lookup yields CDR1 MNHNS and CDR2 SASEGT. The CDR3 coding sequence is TGTGCCAGCAGTGTACAGGGGATGTCTGAAGCTTTCTTT. This codes for CASSVQGMSEAFF.

About this clone: The junction does not match germline at one end; this may be a read error. The chain recombines TRBV20-1 with TRBJ1-2; 7 bases fit TRBD1. Germline-derived CDR1 and CDR2 are DFQATT and SNEGSKA (reference sequence). CDR3 length: 9 residues. CDR3 bases: TGCAGTGCTGGTCGACAGGGTTACTTC. Translation gives CSAGRQGYF.